This T cell receptor (beta chain) was retrieved from a study of cytomegalovirus exposure and HLA in healthy donors. Findings and caveats of the study: With later analysis, a missense DCLRE1C variant became linked to TCR beta V- and J-gene trimming.

Vbeta (60) and Jbeta (13) primers were used in the PCR. The assay was immunoSEQ multiplex PCR, and TCRdb's table has in-frame clones only and misses some. The repertoire holds 180,000 or so clones, with over 70% as singletons. The CDR3 is 14 amino acids. J lost 3 bases, V lost 3 bases, and 5 bases had no gene match. Germline V gene lookup returns CDR1 GTSNPN and CDR2 SVGIG (reference sequence). With respect to this clone: The antigen is unknown.

Source material: PBMCs. The V call is TRBV30, the J call TRBJ2-1, with 7 bases lining up with TRBD2. This clonotype was sampled from a male donor in good health and CMV-seronegative. CDR3 amino acids: CAWRRGLLYNEQFF. The CDR3 region has the DNA TGTGCCTGGAGAAGGGGACTACTCTACAATGAGCAGTTCTTC.